The clone carrying this TCR beta chain was observed a few times. The antigen is unknown. TCRdb reprocessed the 5' RACE reads with MiXCR, giving one entry per CDR3 protein. Counted here are some 180,000 distinct CDR3 sequences, around a sixth occurring once; the ten biggest clones make up approximately 4%. The sample originates from a study of T-cell memory formation after mild COVID-19. V gave up 1 base and J gave up 2 bases; unmatched junction bases: 9. This CDR3 comprises 17 residues. The germline CDR1 and CDR2 sequences are SEHNR and FQNEAQ (reference sequence). Overall study results and limits: The appearance of some responding clones in pre-infection memory suggested that cross-reactive memory joined.

Sequencing was carried out using PBMCs or a T cell subset sorted from them (not recorded which). This chain connects TRBV7-9 to TRBJ2-3; 7 bases align to TRBD1. This receptor was identified in a man aged 18 to 35 who had mild COVID-19 (a few samples of this study predate the infection). Cell type and time point are not known. The CDR3 spells CASSLDGTASITDTQYF. The CDR3 DNA reads as TGTGCCAGCAGCTTAGATGGGACAGCTTCTATCACAGATACGCAGTATTTT.